This T cell receptor beta chain was obtained from a study of response to subunit inactivated influenza vaccine. Study-level findings and limits: A suggestion made by the authors is that each seasonal influenza vaccination recruits few new T cells.

This clonotype was found a few times. Its specificity is unknown. TCRdb itself ran the RT-PCR reads through MiXCR, one entry per CDR3 protein. The sample shows around 710,000 distinct CDR3 sequences, about 14% of them seen only once. The starting material was PBMCs from blood, obtained 14 days before vaccination. The receptor was isolated from a man aged 45-60 years who received an inactivated influenza vaccine.

DNA for the CDR3: TGTGCCAGCAGGGGGACCGGCAATGAGCAGTTCTTC. The encoded protein is CASRGTGNEQFF. The J gene is TRBJ2-1, the V gene TRBV9, with D possibly being TRBD1 or TRBD2 (5 bases each). This CDR3 comprises 12 residues. V was shortened by 5 bases and J by 6 bases, with 9 bases between the two germline ends. The germline V gene has CDR1 SGDLS and CDR2 YYNGEE.